Here is one T cell receptor beta chain with its context. Its target is not known. Assay used: immunoSEQ multiplex PCR; TCRdb lists only in-frame clones, some missing. Of 2 million to 2.5 million clones listed, over 85% are singletons. This sample is part of a study of shared clonotypes between healthy human individuals. Broader study findings: It was the non-shared clonotypes that had lower generation probabilities than clonotypes shared by all four donors. Clonotypes that were shared across a handful of donors made up around 5% of naive CD4 clonotypes. Blood was the only sampled material, and tissue repertoires likely differ.

CD45RO-negative CD8 cells positively selected for CCR7 made up the naive population, which excluded terminally differentiated effector memory CD45RA+ cells. V was shortened by 8 bases and J by 4 bases, with 8 bases between the two germline ends. The CDR3 runs to 11 residues. Germline loops: CDR1 LNHDA, CDR2 SQIVND (reference sequence). This receptor was taken from a man aged 18-30 years in good health. The chain is built from TRBV19 and TRBJ1-2; no definite D call. Input material: naive CD8+ T cells sorted from blood. CDR3 sequence reads: CASWTGYGYTF. The CDR3 nucleotides read TGTGCCAGTTGGACCGGCTATGGCTACACCTTC. Full variable domain (remainder filled in from reference TRBV19 and TRBJ1-2): DGGITQSPKYLFRKEGQNVTLSCEQNLNHDAMYWYRQDPGQGLRLIYYSQIVNDFQKGDIAEGYSVSREKKESFPLTVTSAQKNPTAFYLCASWTGYGYTFGSGTRLTVV.